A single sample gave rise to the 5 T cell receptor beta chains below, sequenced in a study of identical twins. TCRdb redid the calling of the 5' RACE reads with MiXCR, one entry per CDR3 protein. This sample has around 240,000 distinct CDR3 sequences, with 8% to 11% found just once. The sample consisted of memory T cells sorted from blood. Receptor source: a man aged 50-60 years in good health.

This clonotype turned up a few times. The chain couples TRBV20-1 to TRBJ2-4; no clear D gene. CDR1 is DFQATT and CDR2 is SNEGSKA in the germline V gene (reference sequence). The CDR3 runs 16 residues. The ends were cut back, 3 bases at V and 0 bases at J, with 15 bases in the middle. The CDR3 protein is CSAREYGLLAKNIQYF. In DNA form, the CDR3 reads TGCAGTGCTAGGGAGTATGGTCTTCTAGCCAAAAACATTCAGTACTTC.

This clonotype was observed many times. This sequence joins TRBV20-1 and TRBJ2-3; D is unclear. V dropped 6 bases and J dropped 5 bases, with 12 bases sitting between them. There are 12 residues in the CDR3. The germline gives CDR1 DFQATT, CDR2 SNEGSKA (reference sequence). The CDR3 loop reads CSAPPRGDTQYF. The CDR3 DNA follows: TGCAGTGCCCCCCCCCGAGGAGATACGCAGTATTTT.

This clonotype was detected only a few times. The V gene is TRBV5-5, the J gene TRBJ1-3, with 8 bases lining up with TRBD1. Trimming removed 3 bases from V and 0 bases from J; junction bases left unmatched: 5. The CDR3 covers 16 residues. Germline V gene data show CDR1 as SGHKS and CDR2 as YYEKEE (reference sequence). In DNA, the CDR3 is TGTGCCAGCAGCTGGGGACAGGACCGCTCTGGAAACACCATATATTTT. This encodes CASSWGQDRSGNTIYF.

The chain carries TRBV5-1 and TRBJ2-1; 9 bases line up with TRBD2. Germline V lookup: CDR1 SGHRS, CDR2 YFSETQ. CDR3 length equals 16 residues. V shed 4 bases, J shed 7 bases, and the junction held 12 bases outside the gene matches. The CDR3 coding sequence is TGCGCCAGCAGCCCCATGGTGGCGGGAGGGGGGAATGAGCAGTTCTTC. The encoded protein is CASSPMVAGGGNEQFF.

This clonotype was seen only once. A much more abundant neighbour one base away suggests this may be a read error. The CDR3 loop is CSVRISTGGYEQYF. CDR3 nucleotide sequence: TGCAGTGTTAGAATCTCGACAGGGGGCTACGAGCAGTACTTC. The rearrangement links TRBV20-1 to TRBJ2-7; 9 bases align to TRBD1. Per germline, CDR1 DFQATT and CDR2 SNEGSKA (reference sequence). The CDR3 is 14 residues long.